This is a list of T cell receptor beta chains from one sample in a study of shared clonotypes between healthy human individuals. The repertoire was sequenced with immunoSEQ multiplex PCR; TCRdb's copy has only in-frame clones and lacks some. The table lists about 1.1 million clones, about 84% of them singletons. The sequenced sample consisted of memory CD4+ T cells from PBMCs. The receptors stem from a man between 18 and 35 years old in good health. Some clones in this sample may be carry-over from other donors' samples. Both conserved end residues are part of each CDR3.

cdr3_aa v_call
CAWSAWTGIQETQYF TRBV30
CSVSPTPGYGYTF TRBV29-1
CASEEGGAKDEQYF TRBV28
CASSLLAGFLYEQYF TRBV18
CASSGGDGNTIYF TRBV28
CASSLVSGARGYTF TRBV28
CASNTGQGDTEAFF TRBV28
CASGSNYGYTF TRBV5-1
CASPSGPLSGANVLTF TRBV23-1
CASSESQYNEQFF TRBV6-1
CASTLGLGGGSGANVLTF TRBV28
CASSEGMGVGETQYF TRBV25-1
CASSQEGSTSRRQPQHF TRBV4-1
CATSRDRESEAFF TRBV15
CASSLGRGSYNEQFF TRBV7-3
CASSLAGAHSGNTIYF TRBV28
CASSLALDSEAFF TRBV11-3
CASSIRTLGMGGYTF TRBV19
CASSPGTAGEPQHF TRBV9
CASSHSSIAGHEQYF TRBV28
CASSLKARSEQYF TRBV7-3
CASSLMWQRYYGYTF TRBV28
CAPLGRPSYEQYF TRBV23-1
CAWIPSLPAVYGYTF TRBV30
CASDRDSTDTQYF TRBV6-1
CASRTGTGVYEQYF TRBV10-2
CASSSGLEQFF TRBV11-3
CASSFGGGGYTF TRBV28
CASSVVAGVGETQYF TRBV5-1
CASSLLYNEQFF TRBV5-1
CASSQDRDGGGEQFF TRBV4-2
CAISVIGPQGGYTF TRBV10-3
CASSTGQATNIQYF TRBV19
CASSVLAGVGETQYF TRBV28
CASSRQGLLGANVLTF TRBV21-1
CASSVGSPPYNEQFF TRBV9
CASSWTLHSPGELFF TRBV7-9
CASSKLNVGAFF TRBV7-8
CASSDGRLPEQFF TRBV5-1
CASSYGRYYGYTF TRBV6-6
CASSQAWGSYTF TRBV14
CASSYGRQGRNSPLHF TRBV6-5
CASSLGQGGGYTF TRBV6-1
CAWGPWTSSYEQYF TRBV30
CASSPPTVGETQYF TRBV5-1
CASSGTGSHEQYF TRBV6-5